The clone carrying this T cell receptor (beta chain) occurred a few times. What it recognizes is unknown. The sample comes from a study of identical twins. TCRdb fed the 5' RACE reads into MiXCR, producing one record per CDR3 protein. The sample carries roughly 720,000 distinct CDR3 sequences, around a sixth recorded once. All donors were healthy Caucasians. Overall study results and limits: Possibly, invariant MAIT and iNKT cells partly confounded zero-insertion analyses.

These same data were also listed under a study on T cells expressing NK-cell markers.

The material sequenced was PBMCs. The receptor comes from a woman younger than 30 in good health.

The CDR3 loop is CASSLAGNIQYF. The CDR3 DNA reads TGTGCCAGCAGTTTAGCCGGAAACATTCAGTACTTC. V gene TRBV12-3 or TRBV12-4 combines with J gene TRBJ2-4; the D is unclear. V was pared by 0 bases and J by 6 bases, with 3 bases between. The CDR3 is made up of 12 amino acids.